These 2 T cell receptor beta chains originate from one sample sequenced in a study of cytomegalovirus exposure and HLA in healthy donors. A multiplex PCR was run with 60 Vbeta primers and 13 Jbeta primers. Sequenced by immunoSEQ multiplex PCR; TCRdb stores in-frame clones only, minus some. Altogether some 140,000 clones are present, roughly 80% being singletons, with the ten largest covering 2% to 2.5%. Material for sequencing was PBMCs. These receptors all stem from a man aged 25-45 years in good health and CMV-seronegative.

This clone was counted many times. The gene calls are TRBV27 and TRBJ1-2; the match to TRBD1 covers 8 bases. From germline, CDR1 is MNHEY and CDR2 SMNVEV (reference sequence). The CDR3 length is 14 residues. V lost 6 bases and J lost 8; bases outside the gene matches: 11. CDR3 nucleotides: TGTGCCAGCAGAAGGACAGGGTCTCTCTTAGGCTACACCTTC. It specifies CASRRTGSLLGYTF.

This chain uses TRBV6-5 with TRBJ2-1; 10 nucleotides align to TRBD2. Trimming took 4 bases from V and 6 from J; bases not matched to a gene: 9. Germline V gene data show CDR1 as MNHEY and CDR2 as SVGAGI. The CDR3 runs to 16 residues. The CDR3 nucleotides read TGTGCCAGCAGTTTTATCGGGACTAGCGAAAGCAATGAGCAGTTCTTC. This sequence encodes CASSFIGTSESNEQFF.